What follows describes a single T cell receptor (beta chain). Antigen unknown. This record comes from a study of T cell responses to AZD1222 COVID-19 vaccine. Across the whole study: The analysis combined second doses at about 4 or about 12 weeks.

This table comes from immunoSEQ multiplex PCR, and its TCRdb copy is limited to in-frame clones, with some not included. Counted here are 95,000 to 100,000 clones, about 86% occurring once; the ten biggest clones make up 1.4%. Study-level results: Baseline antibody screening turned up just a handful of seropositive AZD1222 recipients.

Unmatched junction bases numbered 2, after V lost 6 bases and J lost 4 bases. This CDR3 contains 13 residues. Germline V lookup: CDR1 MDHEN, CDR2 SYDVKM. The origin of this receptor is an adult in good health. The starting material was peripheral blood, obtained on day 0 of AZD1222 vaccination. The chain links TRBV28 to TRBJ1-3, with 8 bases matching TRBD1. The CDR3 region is CASRTGVGNTIYF. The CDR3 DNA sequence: TGTGCCAGCAGGACAGGGGTGGGAAACACCATATATTTT.